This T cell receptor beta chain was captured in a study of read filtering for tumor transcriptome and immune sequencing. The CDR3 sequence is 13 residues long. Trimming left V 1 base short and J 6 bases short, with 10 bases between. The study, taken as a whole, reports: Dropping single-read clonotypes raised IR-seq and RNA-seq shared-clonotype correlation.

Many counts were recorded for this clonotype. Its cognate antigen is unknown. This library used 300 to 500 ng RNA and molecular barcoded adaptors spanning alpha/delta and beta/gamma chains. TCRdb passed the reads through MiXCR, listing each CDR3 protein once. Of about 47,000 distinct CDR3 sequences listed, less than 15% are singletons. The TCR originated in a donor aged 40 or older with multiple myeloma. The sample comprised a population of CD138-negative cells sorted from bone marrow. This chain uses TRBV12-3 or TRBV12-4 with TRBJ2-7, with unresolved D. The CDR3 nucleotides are TGTGCCAGCAGTTTAGGCGCCCTGGGCGAGCAGTACTTC. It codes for CASSLGALGEQYF.